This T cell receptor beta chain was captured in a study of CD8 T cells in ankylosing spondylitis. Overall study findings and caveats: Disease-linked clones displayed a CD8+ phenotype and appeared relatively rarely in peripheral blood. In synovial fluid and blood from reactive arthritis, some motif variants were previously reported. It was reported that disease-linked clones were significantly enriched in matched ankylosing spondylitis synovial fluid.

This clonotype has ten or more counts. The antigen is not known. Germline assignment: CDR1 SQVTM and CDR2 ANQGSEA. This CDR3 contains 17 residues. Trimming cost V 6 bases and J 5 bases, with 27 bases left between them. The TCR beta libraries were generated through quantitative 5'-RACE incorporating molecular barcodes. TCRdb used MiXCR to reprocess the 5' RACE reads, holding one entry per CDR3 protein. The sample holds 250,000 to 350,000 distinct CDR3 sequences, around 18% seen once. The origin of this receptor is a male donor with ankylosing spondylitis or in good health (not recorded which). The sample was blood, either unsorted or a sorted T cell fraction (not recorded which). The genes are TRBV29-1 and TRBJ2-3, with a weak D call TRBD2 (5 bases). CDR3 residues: CSVVAPRRANTLDTQYF. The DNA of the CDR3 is TGCAGCGTAGTTGCGCCTCGGCGGGCCAACACACTAGATACGCAGTATTTT.